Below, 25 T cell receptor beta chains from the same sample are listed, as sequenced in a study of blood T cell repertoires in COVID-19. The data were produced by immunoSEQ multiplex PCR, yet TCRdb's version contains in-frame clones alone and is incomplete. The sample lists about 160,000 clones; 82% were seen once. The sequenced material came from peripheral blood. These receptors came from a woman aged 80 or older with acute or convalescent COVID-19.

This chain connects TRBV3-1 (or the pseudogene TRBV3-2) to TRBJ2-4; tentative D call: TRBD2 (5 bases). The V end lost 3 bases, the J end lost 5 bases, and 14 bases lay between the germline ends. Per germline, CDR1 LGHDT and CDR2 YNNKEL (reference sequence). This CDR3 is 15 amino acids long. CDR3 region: CASSQSSTGENIQYF. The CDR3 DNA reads TGTGCCAGCAGCCAGAGCAGCACCGGGGAAAACATTCAGTACTTC.

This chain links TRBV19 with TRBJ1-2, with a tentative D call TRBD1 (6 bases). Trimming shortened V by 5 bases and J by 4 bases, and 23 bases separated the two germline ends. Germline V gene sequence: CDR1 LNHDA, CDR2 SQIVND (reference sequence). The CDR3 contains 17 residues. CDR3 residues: CASSPGTNLPWIYGYTF. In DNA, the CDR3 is TGTGCCAGTAGTCCCGGGACAAACTTACCGTGGATCTATGGCTACACCTTC.

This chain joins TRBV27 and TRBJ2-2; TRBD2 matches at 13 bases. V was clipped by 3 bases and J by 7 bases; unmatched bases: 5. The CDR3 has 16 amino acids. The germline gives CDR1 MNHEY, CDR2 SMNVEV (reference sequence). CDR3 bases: TGTGCCAGCAGTTTGACACTAGCGGGAGGGAGCGGGGAGCTGTTTTTT. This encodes CASSLTLAGGSGELFF.

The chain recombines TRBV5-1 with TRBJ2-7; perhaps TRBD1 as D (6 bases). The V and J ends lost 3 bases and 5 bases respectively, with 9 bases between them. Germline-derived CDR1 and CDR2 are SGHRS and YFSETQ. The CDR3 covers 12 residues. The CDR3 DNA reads TGCGCCAGCAGCTCACAGGGTAACGAGCAGTACTTC. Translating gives CASSSQGNEQYF. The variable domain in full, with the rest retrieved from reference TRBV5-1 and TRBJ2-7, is KAGVTQTPRYLIKTRGQQVTLSCSPISGHRSVSWYQQTPGQGLQFLFEYFSETQRNKGNFPGRFSGRQFSNSRSEMNVSTLELGDSALYLCASSSQGNEQYFGPGTRLTVT.

CDR3 amino acids: CASSLGGTLSGNTIYF. The CDR3 DNA sequence: TGTGCCAGCTCACTTGGCGGGACTCTCTCTGGAAACACCATATATTTT. The chain employs TRBV18 and TRBJ1-3; weak D call: TRBD1 (5 bases). CDR1 and CDR2 (germline): KGHSH, LQKENI. V shed 4 bases and J shed 0 bases, with 13 bases lying between them. The CDR3 is made up of 16 amino acids.

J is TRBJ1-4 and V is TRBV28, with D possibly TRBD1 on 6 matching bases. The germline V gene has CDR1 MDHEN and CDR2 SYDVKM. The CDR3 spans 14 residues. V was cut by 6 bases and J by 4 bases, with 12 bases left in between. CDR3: CASRPTGSNEKLFF. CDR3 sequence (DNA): TGTGCCAGCAGGCCTACAGGGAGTAATGAAAAACTGTTTTTT.

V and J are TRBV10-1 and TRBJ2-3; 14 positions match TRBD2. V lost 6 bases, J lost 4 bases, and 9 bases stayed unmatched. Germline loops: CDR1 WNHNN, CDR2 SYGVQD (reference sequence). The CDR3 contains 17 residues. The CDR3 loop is CASSSGTSGRRADTQYF. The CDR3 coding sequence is TGCGCCAGCAGCTCCGGGACTAGCGGGAGACGGGCAGATACGCAGTATTTT.

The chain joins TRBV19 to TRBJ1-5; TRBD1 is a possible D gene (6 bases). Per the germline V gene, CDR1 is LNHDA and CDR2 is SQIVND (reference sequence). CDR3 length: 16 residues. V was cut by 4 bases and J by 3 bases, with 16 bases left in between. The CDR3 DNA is TGTGCCAGTAGTAAACTCACAGGGTTGGACAATCAGCCCCAGCATTTT. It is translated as CASSKLTGLDNQPQHF.

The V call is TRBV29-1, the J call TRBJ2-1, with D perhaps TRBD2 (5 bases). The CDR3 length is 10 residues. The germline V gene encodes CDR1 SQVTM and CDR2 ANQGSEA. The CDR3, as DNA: TGCGCCGGGGTACTTAATGAGCAGTTCTTC. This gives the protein CAGVLNEQFF.

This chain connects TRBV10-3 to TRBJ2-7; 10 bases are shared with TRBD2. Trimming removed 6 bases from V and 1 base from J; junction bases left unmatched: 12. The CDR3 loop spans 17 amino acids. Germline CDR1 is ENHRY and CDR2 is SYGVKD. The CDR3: CAISKLAGIRNSYEQYF. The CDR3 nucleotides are TGTGCCATCAGCAAACTAGCGGGAATCCGAAATTCCTACGAGCAGTACTTC.

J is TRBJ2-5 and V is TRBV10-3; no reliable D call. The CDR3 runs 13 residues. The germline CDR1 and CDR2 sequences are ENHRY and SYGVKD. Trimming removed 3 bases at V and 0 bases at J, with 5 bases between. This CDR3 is CAISDYNQETQYF. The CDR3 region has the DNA TGTGCCATCAGTGATTACAACCAAGAGACCCAGTACTTC.

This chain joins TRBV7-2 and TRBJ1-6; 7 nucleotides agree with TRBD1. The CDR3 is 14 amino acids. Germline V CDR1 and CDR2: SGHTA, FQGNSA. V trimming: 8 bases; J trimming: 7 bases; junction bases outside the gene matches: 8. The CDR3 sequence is CASRPGTVNSPLHF. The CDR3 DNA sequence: TGTGCCAGCCGCCCCGGGACAGTCAATTCACCCCTCCACTTT.

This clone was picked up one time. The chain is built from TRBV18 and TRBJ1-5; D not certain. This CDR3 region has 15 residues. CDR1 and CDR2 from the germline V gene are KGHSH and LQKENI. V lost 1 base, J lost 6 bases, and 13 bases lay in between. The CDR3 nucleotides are TGTGCCAGCTCACCACTCCGGCAGGATGGTCAGCCCCAGCATTTT. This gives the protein CASSPLRQDGQPQHF. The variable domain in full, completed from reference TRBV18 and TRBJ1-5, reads NAGVMQNPRHLVRRRGQEARLRCSPMKGHSHVYWYRQLPEEGLKFMVYLQKENIIDESGMPKERFSAEFPKEGPSILRIQQVVRGDSAAYFCASSPLRQDGQPQHFGDGTRLSIL.

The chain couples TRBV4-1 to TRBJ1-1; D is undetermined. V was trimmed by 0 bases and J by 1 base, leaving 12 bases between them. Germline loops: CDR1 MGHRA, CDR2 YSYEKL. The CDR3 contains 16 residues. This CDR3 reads CASSQDPGRWNTEAFF. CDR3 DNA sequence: TGCGCCAGCAGCCAAGACCCCGGCAGGTGGAACACTGAAGCTTTCTTT.

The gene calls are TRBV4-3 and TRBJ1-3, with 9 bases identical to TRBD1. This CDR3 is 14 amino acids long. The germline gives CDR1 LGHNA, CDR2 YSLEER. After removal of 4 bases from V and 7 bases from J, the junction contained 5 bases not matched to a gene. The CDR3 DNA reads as TGCGCCAGCAGCCCTGGGACAGGGCTGAACACCATATATTTT. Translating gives CASSPGTGLNTIYF.

CDR3 loop: CASSILLYNEQFF. CDR3 nucleotide sequence: TGTGCCAGTAGTATCTTACTCTACAATGAGCAGTTCTTC. This sequence joins TRBV19 and TRBJ2-1; D is unclear. CDR3 size: 13 residues. Germline V gene data show CDR1 as LNHDA and CDR2 as SQIVND (reference sequence). Trimming took 3 bases from V and 3 from J, leaving 6 bases between them.

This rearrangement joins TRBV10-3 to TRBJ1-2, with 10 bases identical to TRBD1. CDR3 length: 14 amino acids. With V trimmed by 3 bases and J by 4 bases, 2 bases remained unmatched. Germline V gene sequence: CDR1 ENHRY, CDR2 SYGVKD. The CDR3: CAISDRDRGYGYTF. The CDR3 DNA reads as TGTGCCATCAGTGATCGGGACAGGGGCTATGGCTACACCTTC.

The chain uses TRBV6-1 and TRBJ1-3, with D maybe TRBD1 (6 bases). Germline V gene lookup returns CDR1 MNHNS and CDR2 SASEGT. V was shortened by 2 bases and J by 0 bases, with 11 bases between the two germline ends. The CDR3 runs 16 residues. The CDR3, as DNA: TGTGCCAGCAGTGAATACAGGGACTACTCTGGAAACACCATATATTTT. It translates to CASSEYRDYSGNTIYF.

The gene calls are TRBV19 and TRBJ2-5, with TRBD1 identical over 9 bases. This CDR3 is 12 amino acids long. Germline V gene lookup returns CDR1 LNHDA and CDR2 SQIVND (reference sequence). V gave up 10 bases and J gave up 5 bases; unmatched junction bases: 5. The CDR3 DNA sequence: TGTGCCACGACAGGGGGAGGCGAGACCCAGTACTTC. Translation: CATTGGGETQYF.

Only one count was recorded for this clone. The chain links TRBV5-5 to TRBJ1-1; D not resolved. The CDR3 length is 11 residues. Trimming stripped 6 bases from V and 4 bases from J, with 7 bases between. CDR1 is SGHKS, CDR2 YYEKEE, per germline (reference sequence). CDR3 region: CASTLFTEAFF. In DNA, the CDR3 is TGTGCCAGCACCCTTTTCACTGAAGCTTTCTTT.

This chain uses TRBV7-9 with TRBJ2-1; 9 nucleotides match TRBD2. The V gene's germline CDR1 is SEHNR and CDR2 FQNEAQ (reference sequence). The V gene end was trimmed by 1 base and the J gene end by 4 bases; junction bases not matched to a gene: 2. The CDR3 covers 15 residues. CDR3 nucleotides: TGTGCCAGCAGCTTAGATGCGGGAGGGTACAATGAGCAGTTCTTC. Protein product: CASSLDAGGYNEQFF. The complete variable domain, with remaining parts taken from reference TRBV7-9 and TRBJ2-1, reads DTGVSQNPRHKITKRGQNVTFRCDPISEHNRLYWYRQTLGQGPEFLTYFQNEAQLEKSRLLSDRFSAERPKGSFSTLEIQRTEQGDSAMYLCASSLDAGGYNEQFFGPGTRLTVL.

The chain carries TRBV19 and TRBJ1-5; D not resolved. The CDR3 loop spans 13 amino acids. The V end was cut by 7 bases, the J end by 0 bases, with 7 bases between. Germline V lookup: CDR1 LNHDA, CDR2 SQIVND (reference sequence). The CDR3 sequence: CASNSNSNQPQHF. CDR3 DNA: TGTGCCAGTAACAGTAATAGCAATCAGCCCCAGCATTTT.

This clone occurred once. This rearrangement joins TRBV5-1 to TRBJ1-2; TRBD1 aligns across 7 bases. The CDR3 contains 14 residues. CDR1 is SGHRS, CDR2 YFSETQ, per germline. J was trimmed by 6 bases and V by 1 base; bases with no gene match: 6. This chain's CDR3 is CASSLFRGMDGYTF. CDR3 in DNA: TGCGCCAGCAGCTTGTTCAGGGGGATGGATGGCTACACCTTC.

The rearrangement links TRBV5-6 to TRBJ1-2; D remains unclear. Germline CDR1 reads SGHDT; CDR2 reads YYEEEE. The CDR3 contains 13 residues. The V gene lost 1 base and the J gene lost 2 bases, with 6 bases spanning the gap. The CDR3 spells CASSLSENYGYTF. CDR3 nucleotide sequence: TGTGCCAGCAGCTTGAGCGAGAACTATGGCTACACCTTC. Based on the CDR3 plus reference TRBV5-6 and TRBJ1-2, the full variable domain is DAGVTQSPTHLIKTRGQQVTLRCSPKSGHDTVSWYQQALGQGPQFIFQYYEEEERQRGNFPDRFSGHQFPNYSSELNVNALLLGDSALYLCASSLSENYGYTFGSGTRLTVV.

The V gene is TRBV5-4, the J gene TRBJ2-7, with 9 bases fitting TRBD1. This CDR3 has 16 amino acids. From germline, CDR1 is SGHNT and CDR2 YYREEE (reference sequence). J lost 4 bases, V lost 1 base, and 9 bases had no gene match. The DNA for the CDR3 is TGTGCCAGCAGCTTGTCTACAGGGGGCGGGCAGTACGAGCAGTACTTC. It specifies CASSLSTGGGQYEQYF.